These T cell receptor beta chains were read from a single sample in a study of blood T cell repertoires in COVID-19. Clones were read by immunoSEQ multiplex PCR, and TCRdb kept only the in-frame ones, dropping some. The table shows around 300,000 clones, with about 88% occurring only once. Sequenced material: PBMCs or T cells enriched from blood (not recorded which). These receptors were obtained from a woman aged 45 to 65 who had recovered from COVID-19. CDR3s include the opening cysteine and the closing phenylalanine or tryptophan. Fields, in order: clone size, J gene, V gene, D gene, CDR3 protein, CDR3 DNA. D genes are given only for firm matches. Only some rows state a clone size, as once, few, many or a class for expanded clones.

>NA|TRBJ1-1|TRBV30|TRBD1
CAWRDRANTEAFF
TGTGCCTGGAGAGACAGGGCAAACACTGAAGCTTTCTTT
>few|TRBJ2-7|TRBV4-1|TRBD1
CASSQDGQGYEQYF
TGCGCCAGCAGCCAAGATGGACAGGGCTACGAGCAGTACTTC
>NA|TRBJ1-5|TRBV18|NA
CASSPGAGQPQHF
TGTGCCAGCTCACCAGGGGCTGGCCAGCCCCAGCATTTT
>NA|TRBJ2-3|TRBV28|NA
CASSRADSLFTDTQYF
TGTGCCAGCAGCCGAGCCGACAGTCTCTTCACAGATACGCAGTATTTT
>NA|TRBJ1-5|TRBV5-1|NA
CASSVQGGQPQHF
TGCGCCAGCAGCGTACAGGGAGGGCAGCCCCAGCATTTT
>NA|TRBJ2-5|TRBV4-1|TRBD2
CASSHLTSGRETQYF
TGCGCCAGCAGCCACCTGACTAGCGGGAGGGAGACCCAGTACTTC
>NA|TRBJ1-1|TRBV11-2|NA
CASSFTTQTEAFF
TGTGCCAGCAGCTTCACGACTCAGACTGAAGCTTTCTTT
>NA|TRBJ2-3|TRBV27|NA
CASSLFPQSTDTQYF
TGTGCCAGCAGCCTATTTCCCCAAAGCACAGATACGCAGTATTTT
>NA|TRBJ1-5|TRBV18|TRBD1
CASSPDRGFNQPQHF
TGTGCCAGCTCACCCGACAGGGGATTTAATCAGCCCCAGCATTTT
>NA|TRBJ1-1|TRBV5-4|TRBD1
CASSLFSVRGLAEAFF
TGTGCCAGCAGCTTGTTTTCGGTCAGGGGGCTTGCTGAAGCTTTCTTT
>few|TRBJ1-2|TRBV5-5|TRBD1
CASSLSTGAEDGYTF
TGTGCCAGCAGCTTGTCGACAGGGGCAGAAGATGGCTACACCTTC
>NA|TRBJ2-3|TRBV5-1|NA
CASSLVGEGTDTQYF
TGCGCCAGCAGCTTGGTCGGGGAAGGGACAGATACGCAGTATTTT
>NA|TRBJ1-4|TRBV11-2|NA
CASSPGDLREKLFF
TGTGCCAGCAGTCCGGGGGACCTCAGGGAAAAACTGTTTTTT
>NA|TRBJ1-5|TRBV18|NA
CASGGGNNQPQHF
TGTGCCAGCGGCGGGGGCAACAATCAGCCCCAGCATTTT
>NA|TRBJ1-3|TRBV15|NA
CATSRDSGGGNTIYF
TGTGCCACCAGCAGAGATTCGGGGGGTGGAAACACCATATATTTT
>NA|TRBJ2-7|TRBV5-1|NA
CASSLVGYEQYF
TGCGCCAGCAGCTTGGTCGGCTACGAGCAGTACTTC
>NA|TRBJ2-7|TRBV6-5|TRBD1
CASSRQGVTYEQYF
TGTGCCAGCAGTAGACAGGGGGTTACCTACGAGCAGTACTTC
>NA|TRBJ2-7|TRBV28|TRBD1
CASGTGLTYEQYF
TGTGCCAGCGGGACAGGGCTAACCTACGAGCAGTACTTC
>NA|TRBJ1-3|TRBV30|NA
CAWSKQATSGNTIYF
TGTGCCTGGAGTAAACAGGCAACCTCTGGAAACACCATATATTTT
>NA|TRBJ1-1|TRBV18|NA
CASSPWAGSMNTEAFF
TGTGCCAGCTCACCCTGGGCAGGGTCTATGAACACTGAAGCTTTCTTT
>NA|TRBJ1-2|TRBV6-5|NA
CASKLDGGAYGYTF
TGTGCCAGCAAACTAGACGGGGGAGCTTATGGCTACACCTTC
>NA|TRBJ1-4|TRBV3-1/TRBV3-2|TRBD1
CASSQAEGQSLNEKLFF
TGTGCCAGCAGCCAAGCGGAGGGACAGAGCCTTAATGAAAAACTGTTTTTT
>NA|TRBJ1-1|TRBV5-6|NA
CASRTSGGHQDTEAFF
TGTGCCAGCAGGACCTCGGGGGGGCACCAGGACACTGAAGCTTTCTTT
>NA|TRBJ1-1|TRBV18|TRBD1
CASSPQPGQGTEAFF
TGTGCCAGCTCACCGCAACCCGGACAGGGCACTGAAGCTTTCTTT
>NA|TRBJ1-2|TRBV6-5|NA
CASIGFLEGYGYTF
TGTGCCAGCATAGGCTTCCTGGAGGGCTATGGCTACACCTTC
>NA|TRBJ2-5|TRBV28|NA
CASNPGGSAQTQYF
TGTGCCAGCAACCCCGGGGGTTCTGCGCAGACCCAGTACTTC
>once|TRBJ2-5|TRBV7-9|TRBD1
CASSLAGTVQETQYF
TGTGCCAGCAGCTTAGCAGGGACAGTACAAGAGACCCAGTACTTC
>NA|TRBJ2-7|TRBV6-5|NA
CASSYSSQGPYEQYF
TGTGCCAGCAGTTACTCGTCCCAGGGCCCGTACGAGCAGTACTTC
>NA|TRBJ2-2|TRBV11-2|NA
CASSFWRNTGELFF
TGTGCCAGCAGCTTTTGGAGGAACACCGGGGAGCTGTTTTTT
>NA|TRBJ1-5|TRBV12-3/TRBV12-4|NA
CASRSQSDQPQHF
TGTGCCAGCAGGTCACAAAGCGATCAGCCCCAGCATTTT
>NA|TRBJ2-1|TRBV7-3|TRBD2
CASSFGTSGGSYNEQFF
TGTGCCAGCAGCTTCGGGACTAGCGGGGGCTCCTACAATGAGCAGTTCTTC
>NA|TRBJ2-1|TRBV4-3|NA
CASSQDLTRQSNEQFF
TGCGCCAGCAGCCAAGATCTGACTAGACAGTCCAATGAGCAGTTCTTC
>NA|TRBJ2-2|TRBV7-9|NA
CASSLSGAGELFF
TGTGCCAGCAGCTTATCGGGGGCCGGGGAGCTGTTTTTT
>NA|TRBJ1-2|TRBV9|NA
CASSVARGGYTF
TGTGCCAGCAGCGTAGCCCGGGGGGGCTACACCTTC
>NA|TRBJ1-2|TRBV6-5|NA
CASSYDSLQGYTF
TGTGCCAGCAGTTACGACAGTCTTCAGGGCTACACCTTC
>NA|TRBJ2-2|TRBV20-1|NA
CSASWGGRDPSVGELFF
TGCAGTGCTAGTTGGGGGGGCAGGGACCCATCGGTCGGGGAGCTGTTTTTT
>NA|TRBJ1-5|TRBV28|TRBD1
CASSHGDRARQPQHF
TGTGCCAGCAGTCACGGGGACAGGGCAAGGCAGCCCCAGCATTTT
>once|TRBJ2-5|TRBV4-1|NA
CASSQVERGPQETQYF
TGCGCCAGCAGCCAAGTAGAACGAGGGCCTCAAGAGACCCAGTACTTC
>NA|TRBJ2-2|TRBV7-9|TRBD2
CASSSPATSATGELFF
TGTGCCAGCAGCTCTCCCGCGACTAGCGCCACCGGGGAGCTGTTTTTT
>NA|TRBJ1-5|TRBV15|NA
CATSSTDLNQPQHF
TGTGCCACCAGCAGTACAGACCTCAATCAGCCCCAGCATTTT
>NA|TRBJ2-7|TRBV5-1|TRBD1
CASSTGTGPYEQYF
TGCGCCAGCAGCACAGGGACAGGGCCGTACGAGCAGTACTTC
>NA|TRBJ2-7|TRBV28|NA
CASSLSPGTYEQYF
TGTGCCAGCAGTTTATCCCCGGGAACCTACGAGCAGTACTTC
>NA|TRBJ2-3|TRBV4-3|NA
CASSQRGASTFTDTQYF
TGCGCCAGCAGCCAGAGAGGAGCCTCGACCTTCACAGATACGCAGTATTTT
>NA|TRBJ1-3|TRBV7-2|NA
CASSLNNAGNTIYF
TGTGCCAGCAGCTTAAATAATGCTGGAAACACCATATATTTT
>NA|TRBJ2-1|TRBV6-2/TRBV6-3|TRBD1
CASSRPPYLDRAHEQFF
TGTGCCAGCAGTCGCCCACCTTATTTAGACAGGGCGCATGAGCAGTTCTTC
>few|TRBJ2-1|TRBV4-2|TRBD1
CASSLFLSGTGAEQFF
TGTGCCAGCAGCCTTTTCCTTAGCGGGACAGGGGCTGAGCAGTTCTTC
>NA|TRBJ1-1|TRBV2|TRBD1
CASSSTGGATEAFF
TGTGCCAGCAGTTCTACAGGGGGCGCGACTGAAGCTTTCTTT
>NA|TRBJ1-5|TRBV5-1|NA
CASSFLGGTNQPQHF
TGCGCCAGCAGCTTCCTGGGGGGAACGAATCAGCCCCAGCATTTT
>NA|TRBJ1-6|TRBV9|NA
CASSVTGQGSYNSPLHF
TGTGCCAGCAGCGTTACAGGGCAGGGGTCCTATAATTCACCCCTCCACTTT
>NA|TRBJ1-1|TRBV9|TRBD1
CASSVGTDTEAFF
TGTGCCAGCAGCGTGGGGACAGACACTGAAGCTTTCTTT
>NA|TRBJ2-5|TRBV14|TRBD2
CASSQVLAAKSGQYF
TGTGCCAGCAGCCAAGTGCTAGCGGCCAAGAGTGGCCAGTACTTC
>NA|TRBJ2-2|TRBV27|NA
CASRPAGGAGANTGELFF
TGTGCCAGCAGGCCGGCAGGGGGCGCGGGGGCGAACACCGGGGAGCTGTTTTTT
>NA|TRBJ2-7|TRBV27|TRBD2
CASSLSGTSGRFLYYEQYF
TGTGCCAGCAGTTTATCGGGGACTAGCGGGAGGTTTCTTTACTACGAGCAGTACTTC
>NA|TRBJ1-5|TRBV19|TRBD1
CASSMGTGYSNQPQHF
TGTGCCAGTAGTATGGGGACAGGGTATAGCAATCAGCCCCAGCATTTT
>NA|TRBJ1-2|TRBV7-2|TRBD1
CASSYRIEGADYGYTF
TGTGCCAGCAGCTACCGAATAGAGGGGGCGGACTATGGCTACACCTTC
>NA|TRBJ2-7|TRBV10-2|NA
CASRATYEQYF
TGCGCCAGCAGAGCAACTTACGAGCAGTACTTC
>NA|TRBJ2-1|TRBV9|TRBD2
CASSAGTSGRTYNEQFF
TGTGCCAGCAGCGCGGGGACTAGCGGGAGAACTTACAATGAGCAGTTCTTC
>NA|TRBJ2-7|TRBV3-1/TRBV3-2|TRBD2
CASGGVLREQYF
TGTGCCAGCGGGGGGGTACTCAGGGAGCAGTACTTC
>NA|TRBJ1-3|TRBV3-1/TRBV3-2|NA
CASSQWANSGNTIYF
TGTGCCAGCAGCCAATGGGCAAACTCTGGAAACACCATATATTTT